A selection of T cell receptor beta chains follows, all from one sample in a study of neoadjuvant anti-PD-1 for oral cavity cancer. Assay: immunoSEQ multiplex PCR; the TCRdb copy retains only in-frame clones and omits some. The sample consists of about 14,000 clones, approximately 70% of them appearing once. The input for sequencing was PBMCs, taken before nivolumab (anti-PD-1) treatment. The receptors stem from a person aged 35-79 years with oral cavity squamous cell carcinoma. Both conserved end residues are trimmed from each CDR3.

cdr3_length: 13
v_call: TRBV9
j_call: TRBJ2-5
cdr3_aa: ASSATLGRQEAQY

cdr3_length: 14
v_call: TRBV30
j_call: TRBJ2-7
cdr3_aa: AWSVLRGRSPHEQY

cdr3_length: 13
v_call: TRBV7-2
j_call: TRBJ1-5
cdr3_aa: ASSLNRAPNQPQH

cdr3_length: 12
v_call: TRBV29-1
j_call: TRBJ1-1
cdr3_aa: SPTRGGLRAEAF

cdr3_length: 14
v_call: TRBV5-1
j_call: TRBJ2-2
cdr3_aa: ASSQTGTGSTGELF

cdr3_length: 14
v_call: TRBV5-1
j_call: TRBJ2-4
cdr3_aa: ASSWTGGAGKNIQY

cdr3_length: 14
v_call: TRBV6-1
j_call: TRBJ2-5
cdr3_aa: ASSEAQYSWQETQY

cdr3_length: 13
v_call: TRBV4-1
j_call: TRBJ1-2
cdr3_aa: ASSQSGGQGYGYT

cdr3_length: 8
v_call: TRBV25-1
j_call: TRBJ1-1
cdr3_aa: ASKGGEAF

cdr3_length: 11
v_call: TRBV7-3
j_call: TRBJ2-1
cdr3_aa: ASSPTSINEQF

cdr3_length: 9
v_call: TRBV20-1
j_call: TRBJ1-1
cdr3_aa: STQGWTEAF

cdr3_length: 13
v_call: TRBV27
j_call: TRBJ1-2
cdr3_aa: ASSVPGQGFYGYT

cdr3_length: 12
v_call: TRBV6-5
j_call: TRBJ2-5
cdr3_aa: ASSYSRGQETQY

cdr3_length: 12
v_call: TRBV5-6
j_call: TRBJ2-3
cdr3_aa: ASSLRGPGLAVF

cdr3_length: 14
v_call: TRBV6-1
j_call: TRBJ1-4
cdr3_aa: ASSGSHSTTNEKLF

cdr3_length: 13
v_call: TRBV27
j_call: TRBJ2-5
cdr3_aa: ASSNILAAQETQY

cdr3_length: 12
v_call: TRBV5-1
j_call: TRBJ1-1
cdr3_aa: ASSPGTGTAEAF

cdr3_length: 10
v_call: TRBV28
j_call: TRBJ1-1
cdr3_aa: ASSLDRGPAF

cdr3_length: 13
v_call: TRBV15
j_call: TRBJ1-5
cdr3_aa: ATSRLGTGNQPQH

cdr3_length: 13
v_call: TRBV2
j_call: TRBJ1-3
cdr3_aa: ASGGQTASGNTIY

cdr3_length: 14
v_call: TRBV2
j_call: TRBJ2-3
cdr3_aa: ASSPTSGGARDTQY

cdr3_length: 13
v_call: TRBV5-6
j_call: TRBJ1-3
cdr3_aa: ASSSADMGRGTIY

cdr3_length: 15
v_call: TRBV9
j_call: TRBJ2-3
cdr3_aa: ASSVGGGGQRTDTQY

cdr3_length: 12
v_call: TRBV18
j_call: TRBJ2-7
cdr3_aa: ASSRRAIVDEQY

cdr3_length: 14
v_call: TRBV9
j_call: TRBJ1-4
cdr3_aa: ASSPPGGGFEEKLF

cdr3_length: 12
v_call: TRBV6-1
j_call: TRBJ1-2
cdr3_aa: ASSEDGTLYGYT

cdr3_length: 13
v_call: TRBV6-5
j_call: TRBJ1-4
cdr3_aa: ASSPGRTGGEKLF

cdr3_length: 11
v_call: TRBV27
j_call: TRBJ2-5
cdr3_aa: ASSLGGPETQY

cdr3_length: 12
v_call: TRBV19
j_call: TRBJ1-2
cdr3_aa: ASNSPGGAIGYT

cdr3_length: 14
v_call: TRBV28
j_call: TRBJ2-1
cdr3_aa: ASSPSGASGDNEQF